This is a list of T cell receptor beta chains from one sample in a study of cytomegalovirus exposure and HLA in healthy donors. Sequencing used immunoSEQ multiplex PCR; TCRdb keeps in-frame clones, though not all of them. The sample has about 130,000 clones; around three quarters are singletons. The material sequenced was PBMCs. These receptors all come from a man aged 25 to 45 in good health and CMV-seropositive. CDR3s include the opening cysteine and the closing phenylalanine or tryptophan. D genes are given only for firm matches. Where a row states a size, it is once, few, many or the class of an expanded clone; other rows omit it.

D	V	size	length	J	CDR3	DNA
-	TRBV28	-	15	TRBJ1-5	CASNSGVAGNQPQHF	TGTGCCAGCAATTCGGGGGTAGCGGGCAATCAGCCCCAGCATTTT
-	TRBV7-3	-	14	TRBJ1-3	CASSPSHSGNTIYF	TGTGCCAGCAGCCCCTCACACTCTGGAAACACCATATATTTT
TRBD2	TRBV18	-	16	TRBJ2-3	CASSFRTSGFTDTQYF	TGTGCCAGCTCATTTCGGACTAGCGGATTCACAGATACGCAGTATTTT
-	TRBV21-1	-	14	TRBJ2-3	CASSSRGFRDTQYF	TGTGCCAGCAGCAGTAGGGGGTTCCGTGATACGCAGTATTTT
-	TRBV9	-	13	TRBJ1-1	CASSVEEGAEAFF	TGTGCCAGCAGCGTAGAGGAGGGAGCTGAAGCTTTCTTT
-	TRBV6-5	-	14	TRBJ2-7	CASSPTHSSYEQYF	TGTGCCAGCAGTCCCACCCACAGCTCCTACGAGCAGTACTTC
-	TRBV5-1	-	15	TRBJ1-2	CASSLNSNRAYGYTF	TGCGCCAGCAGCTTAAACTCTAACAGGGCCTATGGCTACACCTTC
-	TRBV5-5	-	14	TRBJ2-3	CASSWGGDPDTQYF	TGTGCCAGCAGCTGGGGGGGCGATCCAGATACGCAGTATTTT
TRBD1	TRBV6-6	-	14	TRBJ1-2	CASSNRGEAYGYTF	TGTGCCAGCAGTAACAGGGGGGAAGCCTATGGCTACACCTTC
-	TRBV19	-	12	TRBJ2-2	CASRTRTGELFF	TGTGCCAGTAGAACACGTACCGGGGAGCTGTTTTTT
TRBD2	TRBV10-3	few	16	TRBJ2-3	CAINLQGLAGGDTQYF	TGTGCCATCAATCTACAGGGACTAGCGGGGGGTGATACGCAGTATTTT
TRBD1	TRBV2	few	12	TRBJ1-2	CARQGVLLGYTF	TGTGCCAGACAGGGGGTACTTCTTGGCTACACCTTC
TRBD1	TRBV6-1	-	14	TRBJ2-7	CASTPGTVRYEQYF	TGTGCCAGCACACCCGGGACAGTGAGATACGAGCAGTACTTC
-	TRBV10-3	-	15	TRBJ2-1	CAISEVGVLNNEQFF	TGTGCCATCAGTGAGGTCGGGGTTCTAAACAATGAGCAGTTCTTC
-	TRBV9	-	13	TRBJ2-2	CASSPSRAGELFF	TGTGCCAGCAGCCCCTCCAGGGCCGGGGAGCTGTTTTTT
-	TRBV29-1	once	15	TRBJ1-5	CSVLSGTTGNQPQHF	TGCAGCGTACTTTCCGGGACAACGGGCAATCAGCCCCAGCATTTT
-	TRBV30	-	12	TRBJ2-7	CAWVGGRNEQYF	TGTGCCTGGGTGGGGGGGCGGAACGAGCAGTACTTC
-	TRBV5-1	few	15	TRBJ1-4	CASSFQGRLEEKLFF	TGCGCCAGCAGCTTCCAGGGGCGATTAGAGGAAAAACTGTTTTTT
-	TRBV10-3	few	14	TRBJ1-1	CAISDLQKNTEAFF	TGTGCCATCAGTGATTTACAGAAGAACACTGAAGCTTTCTTT
-	TRBV29-1	once	13	TRBJ2-1	CSGEPSSYNEQFF	TGCAGCGGTGAACCTAGCTCCTACAATGAGCAGTTCTTC
-	TRBV11-2	-	15	TRBJ1-2	CASSSSRGVGHGYTF	TGTGCCAGCAGCTCCTCCAGGGGAGTGGGGCATGGCTACACCTTC
TRBD2	TRBV7-8	-	15	TRBJ2-7	CASSLRASGFYEQYF	TGTGCCAGCAGCTTACGGGCTAGCGGGTTTTACGAGCAGTACTTC
TRBD1	TRBV30	-	14	TRBJ2-7	CAWSVRAGGYEQYF	TGTGCCTGGAGTGTAAGGGCAGGGGGCTACGAGCAGTACTTC